The clone carrying this T cell receptor beta chain was seen once. The table came from immunoSEQ multiplex PCR; TCRdb's copy has only in-frame clones and leaves some out. The sample holds about 19,000 clones; approximately 35% are singletons and the top ten take more than 1.5%. The CDR3 runs 14 residues. Trimming took 4 bases from V and 5 from J, leaving 12 bases between them. Germline lookup yields CDR1 SGHNT and CDR2 YENEEA. This entry belongs to a study of graft-versus-host responses after intestinal transplantation. Study information: Recipients got multivisceral, liver-intestinal, or isolated intestinal transplants. Study-wide results and limits: Declines in HvG clones occurring early post-transplant were associated with peak circulating GvH clone levels. Recipient marrow harbored GvH clones, some of which surfaced first in ileum or blood. Within the allografts of patients who had graft-donor T cell macrochimerism, graft-versus-host to host-versus-graft clonal ratios were high.

The sequences come from alloreactive CD4+ T cells from a mixed lymphocyte reaction culture, collected before transplantation. Subset noted: CFSE-low proliferating T cells sorted from approximately 6-day pre-transplant mixed lymphocyte reaction (GvH or HvG direction). The chain combines TRBV11-3 with TRBJ1-5; perhaps TRBD1 as D (6 bases). The clonotype comes from a human patient who was an organ donor for intestinal transplantation. For the CDR3, the DNA is TGTGCCAGCAGCTCAGGGGCGCGGGATCAGCCCCAGCATTTT. This encodes CASSSGARDQPQHF.